This TCR beta chain was sequenced for a study of shared clonotypes between healthy human individuals. Study results and caveats: For naive CD4 cells, roughly 5.5% of clonotypes were shared across a few donors.

The protocol was immunoSEQ multiplex PCR, while the TCRdb copy is restricted to in-frame clones and leaves out a portion. The table lists some 980,000 clones, 76% of them singletons. CDR1 and CDR2 from the germline V gene are MNHNY and SVGAGI (reference sequence). V was shortened by 0 bases and J by 2 bases, with 7 bases between the two germline ends. The CDR3 has 15 residues. Concerning this clone: Its antigen is not identified.

The sequenced sample was memory CD4+ T cells sorted from blood. Stated subset: CD45RA-negative fraction. The receptor was derived from a man aged 18 to 30 in good health. This chain uses TRBV6-6 with TRBJ2-2, with D possibly being TRBD1 (5 bases). CDR3 protein: CASSYSGPNTGELFF. The CDR3 nucleotides are TGTGCCAGCAGTTACTCGGGGCCCAACACCGGGGAGCTGTTTTTT.